This T cell receptor beta chain was captured in a study of metastatic and nonmetastatic thyroid tumors. At the level of the study: From malignant and benign thyroid patients, repertoires in blood and in tumor or nodule tissue were compared.

Using MiXCR, TCRdb re-called clones from the PCR reads. The data contain 50,000 or so clones, more than 20% of them singletons. This CDR3 region has 21 residues. V shed 5 bases and J 2 bases; nucleotides not matched to a gene: 23. Germline assignment: CDR1 MNHGY and CDR2 SVAAGI. Study-wide results and limits: When malignant thyroid tumors were compared with benign nodules, TCR beta diversity was reportedly significantly higher in the malignant tumors. This held in both blood and tumor samples.

Among the patients, none had received any treatment before thyroid surgery. This clone was observed at least ten times. Antigen unknown. This receptor was taken from a male donor with papillary thyroid cancer or a benign thyroid nodule (not recorded which). Some clones in this sample may be carry-over from other donors' samples. Sequencing was performed on blood. The rearrangement uses TRBV6-9 and TRBJ1-5; TRBD1 aligns across 8 bases. The CDR3 sequence: CASSPLTYSGQGASRNQPQHF. CDR3 coding DNA: TGTGCCAGCAGTCCCCTGACCTATTCGGGGCAGGGGGCGTCTCGCAATCAGCCCCAGCATTTT.